These 16 T cell receptor beta chains originate from one sample sequenced in a study of cytomegalovirus exposure and HLA in healthy donors. Vbeta (60) and Jbeta (13) primers were used in the PCR. Sequencing used immunoSEQ multiplex PCR; TCRdb keeps in-frame clones, though not all of them. The data contain 250,000 to 350,000 clones, 86% of them singletons. Sequencing input: PBMCs. These receptors were obtained from a man aged 40-55 years in good health and CMV-seropositive.

This clone was counted a single time. J is TRBJ1-1 and V is TRBV7-2; no reliable D call. V dropped 5 bases and J dropped 4 bases, with 11 bases sitting between them. The CDR3 sequence is 13 residues long. Germline assignment: CDR1 SGHTA and CDR2 FQGNSA. The CDR3 is CASSPLSATEAFF. DNA for the CDR3: TGTGCCAGCAGCCCCCTCAGCGCCACTGAAGCTTTCTTT.

Written as DNA, the CDR3 is TGCGCCAGCAGCTTGATGGGACAGCAGTCTAACTATGGCTACACCTTC. This sequence encodes CASSLMGQQSNYGYTF. This rearrangement joins TRBV5-1 to TRBJ1-2; 7 positions match TRBD1. Unmatched junction bases numbered 6, after V lost 1 base and J lost 0 bases. Germline V CDR1 and CDR2: SGHRS, YFSETQ. The CDR3 is made up of 16 amino acids.

This sequence joins TRBV7-2 and TRBJ1-1; no definite D call. V gave up 1 base and J gave up 1 base, with 10 bases separating them. The CDR3 has 15 residues. Germline CDR1 reads SGHTA; CDR2 reads FQGNSA. The CDR3 protein is CASSLVAFGNTEAFF. Here the CDR3 DNA reads TGTGCCAGCAGCTTAGTCGCGTTCGGGAACACTGAAGCTTTCTTT. Filled out from reference TRBV7-2 and TRBJ1-1, the complete variable domain reads GAGVSQSPSNKVTEKGKDVELRCDPISGHTALYWYRQSLGQGLEFLIYFQGNSAPDKSGLPSDRFSAERTGGSVSTLTIQRTQQEDSAVYLCASSLVAFGNTEAFFGQGTRLTVV.

This chain connects TRBV19 to TRBJ2-3; TRBD2 matches at 10 bases. This CDR3 has 19 amino acids. The trim removed 3 bases at V and 0 bases at J, leaving 12 bases unmatched. Germline assignment: CDR1 LNHDA and CDR2 SQIVND (reference sequence). The CDR3: CASSIALAGSGASTDTQYF. The CDR3 nucleotides are TGTGCCAGTAGTATTGCACTAGCGGGATCCGGTGCAAGCACAGATACGCAGTATTTT.

V and J are TRBV19 and TRBJ2-2, with 7 bases aligning to TRBD1. The ends lost 1 base at V and 3 bases at J; junction bases unmatched: 2. Germline V gene sequence: CDR1 LNHDA, CDR2 SQIVND (reference sequence). This CDR3 is built from 15 residues. The CDR3 bases are TGTGCCAGTAGTATAGGACAGGGCTACACCGGGGAGCTGTTTTTT. This encodes CASSIGQGYTGELFF.

This sequence joins TRBV19 and TRBJ1-2; 9 positions agree with TRBD1. CDR3 length equals 17 residues. Per the germline V gene, CDR1 is LNHDA and CDR2 is SQIVND (reference sequence). The ends lost 5 bases at V and 3 bases at J; junction bases unmatched: 13. This CDR3 reads CASSDSDRGSEDYGYTF. CDR3 sequence (DNA): TGTGCCAGTAGTGATTCGGACAGGGGAAGCGAGGACTATGGCTACACCTTC.

The chain recombines TRBV2 with TRBJ1-1, with D maybe TRBD1 (6 bases). The CDR3 spans 14 residues. Trimming left V 8 bases short and J 0 bases short, with 13 bases between. The germline V gene has CDR1 SNHLY and CDR2 FYNNEI. The CDR3 is CASPKGQLNTEAFF. The CDR3 DNA is TGTGCCAGCCCGAAGGGACAACTGAACACTGAAGCTTTCTTT.

This clone was counted a few times. V and J are TRBV7-2 and TRBJ1-4, with 9 bases lining up with TRBD1. This CDR3 comprises 15 residues. The V and J ends lost 5 bases and 8 bases, in that order; junction bases with no gene match: 9. Per germline, CDR1 SGHTA and CDR2 FQGNSA. CDR3 protein: CASSPRTGAGEKLFF. The CDR3 bases are TGTGCCAGCAGCCCGAGGACAGGGGCAGGAGAAAAACTGTTTTTT. Supplemented by reference TRBV7-2 and TRBJ1-4, the full variable domain reads GAGVSQSPSNKVTEKGKDVELRCDPISGHTALYWYRQSLGQGLEFLIYFQGNSAPDKSGLPSDRFSAERTGGSVSTLTIQRTQQEDSAVYLCASSPRTGAGEKLFFGSGTQLSVL.

The V gene is TRBV28, the J gene TRBJ1-1, with a weak D call TRBD1 (5 bases). CDR1 MDHEN and CDR2 SYDVKM come from the germline V gene. Trimming cost V 10 bases and J 0 bases, with 12 bases left between them. The CDR3 has 13 residues. In DNA form, the CDR3 reads TGTGCCACCACACAGGAGATGAACACTGAAGCTTTCTTT. Translated, it gives CATTQEMNTEAFF.

The chain carries TRBV10-2 and TRBJ2-3; D possibly corresponds to TRBD1 (7 bases). Trimming shortened V by 6 bases and J by 0 bases, and 19 bases separated the two germline ends. The CDR3 consists of 17 residues. Germline V gene sequence: CDR1 WSHSY, CDR2 SAAADI. The CDR3, as DNA: TGCGCCAGCAGAGGACAGGAGTCGGGACTCAGCACAGATACGCAGTATTTT. It translates to CASRGQESGLSTDTQYF.

This clone has a handful of counts. The rearrangement joins TRBV5-1 to TRBJ1-1; D remains ambiguous. Looked up from germline, CDR1 is SGHRS and CDR2 is YFSETQ. CDR3 length: 14 amino acids. V was pared by 0 bases and J by 3 bases, with 9 bases between. The CDR3 protein is CASSLGGGDTEAFF. In nucleotides, the CDR3 is TGCGCCAGCAGCTTGGGGGGAGGCGACACTGAAGCTTTCTTT.

The chain joins TRBV28 to TRBJ2-3, with 9 bases matching TRBD2. The CDR3 is made up of 23 amino acids. V lost 6 bases and J lost 2; bases outside the gene matches: 30. Germline loops: CDR1 MDHEN, CDR2 SYDVKM. CDR3 in DNA: TGTGCCAGCAGCACCCCTTCCCCCAAGGAGGGTCGGTTTCTAGCGGGATTCACAGATACGCAGTATTTT. The encoded protein is CASSTPSPKEGRFLAGFTDTQYF.

In its sample, this clone was seen a few times. The CDR3 DNA reads TGTGCCAGTAGTAGGATCCTGCAGGTCGAAGCTTTCTTT. It encodes CASSRILQVEAFF. This sequence joins TRBV19 and TRBJ1-1; D ambiguous. The CDR3 spans 13 residues. V dropped 4 bases and J dropped 8 bases, with 14 bases sitting between them. Germline V gene sequence: CDR1 LNHDA, CDR2 SQIVND (reference sequence).

About this clone itself: At the DNA level, this CDR3 is encoded by other sequences in the same sample as well. The genes are TRBV25-1 and TRBJ1-1, with D tentatively TRBD1 (5 bases). The germline gives CDR1 MGHDK, CDR2 SYGVNS. V lost 6 bases and J 2 bases, leaving 10 bases between the germline ends. The CDR3 runs to 13 residues. The CDR3 loop reads CASRVTENTEAFF. The CDR3 bases are TGTGCCAGCAGGGTGACAGAAAACACTGAAGCTTTCTTT.

This rearrangement joins TRBV7-9 to TRBJ1-1; 7 bases line up with TRBD1. The CDR3 totals 15 residues. CDR1 is SEHNR, CDR2 FQNEAQ, per germline (reference sequence). V lost 8 bases and J lost 4; bases outside the gene matches: 13. The DNA of the CDR3 is TGTGCCAGCCAAGCATCGGGCCAGGGGGTCACTGAAGCTTTCTTT. Protein product: CASQASGQGVTEAFF.

About this clone itself: At one of its ends the junction is not consistent with the germline gene, which may arise from a read error. V is TRBV6-6 and J is TRBJ2-7; TRBD2 matches 9 bases. CDR1 and CDR2 (germline): MNHNY, SVGAGI (reference sequence). The CDR3 is 15 amino acids. CDR3 nucleotides: TGTGCCAGCAGTTACTCTAGCGGGAGCTCCTACGAGCGGTACTTC. Translating it yields CASSYSSGSSYERYF.